What follows are 25 T cell receptor beta chains derived from one specimen sequenced in a study of spatial heterogeneity in lung cancer. The time point is: blood at routine non-recurrence follow-up after resection. Using its own MiXCR run on the 5' RACE reads, TCRdb lists one record per CDR3 protein. The sample holds 110,000 or so distinct CDR3 sequences, less than 14% seen once. Sequenced here: PBMCs, sampled at follow-up. Receptor source: a female donor with early-stage non-small cell lung cancer.

In this sample, this clonotype turned up many times. The V call is TRBV10-3, the J call TRBJ1-4; D is possibly TRBD1 (6 bases). The CDR3 has 13 residues. CDR1 is ENHRY and CDR2 is SYGVKD in the germline V gene. V lost 2 bases and J lost 5, with 6 bases in between. Here the CDR3 DNA reads TGTGCCATCAGTGAGAGGGGGAATGAAAAACTGTTTTTT. It is translated as CAISERGNEKLFF.

There are many counts of this clonotype. This chain connects TRBV24-1 to TRBJ2-2, with 9 bases aligning to TRBD2. This CDR3 comprises 12 residues. Unmatched junction bases numbered 1, after V lost 9 bases and J lost 6 bases. Germline CDR1 and CDR2: KGHDR and SFDVKD. CDR3 in amino acids: CATGTSPGELFF. The CDR3 nucleotides are TGTGCCACCGGGACTAGCCCCGGGGAGCTGTTTTTT.

This clonotype appeared many times. The rearrangement joins TRBV6-2 or TRBV6-3 to TRBJ1-5, with D perhaps matching TRBD1 (5 bases). This CDR3 is built from 15 residues. V was cut by 2 bases and J by 7 bases, with 15 bases left in between. Germline V gene sequence: CDR1 MNHEY, CDR2 SVGEGT. The CDR3 nucleotides are TGTGCCAGCAGTTACGTGGGGGGGAACAGGCAGCCCCAGCATTTT. This codes for CASSYVGGNRQPQHF.

In its sample, this clonotype was seen many times. This chain joins TRBV20-1 and TRBJ2-7; 8 nucleotides match TRBD2. The germline V gene encodes CDR1 DFQATT and CDR2 SNEGSKA (reference sequence). The CDR3 loop spans 15 amino acids. The V and J ends lost 4 bases and 2 bases, in that order; junction bases with no gene match: 10. CDR3 protein: CSAKFPLAGPYEQYF. In DNA, the CDR3 is TGCAGTGCTAAATTCCCTTTAGCGGGACCCTACGAGCAGTACTTC.

This rearrangement joins TRBV6-5 to TRBJ2-3; 7 bases agree with TRBD1. V was clipped by 2 bases and J by 0 bases; unmatched bases: 5. The CDR3 sequence is 16 residues long. Germline V gene lookup returns CDR1 MNHEY and CDR2 SVGAGI. The CDR3 loop is CASSYGTVPSTDTQYF. The CDR3 DNA sequence: TGTGCCAGCAGTTACGGGACAGTACCTAGCACAGATACGCAGTATTTT.

This clonotype occurred a few times. The CDR3 loop is CAISGTGGPNYGYTF. The CDR3 DNA is TGTGCCATCAGTGGGACAGGGGGCCCGAACTATGGCTACACCTTC. This rearrangement joins TRBV10-3 to TRBJ1-2; 11 nucleotides align to TRBD1. Germline trimming cut 4 bases from V and 2 bases from J; bases unmatched to any gene: 3. This CDR3 is 15 amino acids long. From germline, CDR1 is ENHRY and CDR2 SYGVKD.

This chain joins TRBV28 and TRBJ2-7; no clear D. Deletions cut 3 bases from V and 7 bases from J, with 13 bases between. This CDR3 is 13 amino acids long. Germline assignment: CDR1 MDHEN and CDR2 SYDVKM. CDR3 protein: CASSFQASREQYF. The CDR3 nucleotides are TGTGCCAGCAGTTTCCAGGCTTCAAGAGAGCAGTACTTC.

The V call is TRBV28, the J call TRBJ1-2; D is possibly TRBD1 (6 bases). V shed 6 bases and J shed 8 bases, with 19 bases lying between them. Germline CDR1 is MDHEN and CDR2 is SYDVKM. The CDR3 contains 14 residues. The CDR3: CASRPSQGWDGYTF. CDR3 nucleotides: TGTGCCAGCAGACCGTCACAGGGATGGGACGGCTACACCTTC.

This clonotype appeared a few times. The CDR3 is CASSSLDRGGNTIYF. In nucleotides, the CDR3 is TGTGCCAGCAGTTCATTAGACAGGGGTGGAAACACCATATATTTT. This sequence joins TRBV28 and TRBJ1-3; 8 positions match TRBD1. Germline trimming cut 4 bases from V and 3 bases from J; bases unmatched to any gene: 5. Germline CDR1 reads MDHEN; CDR2 reads SYDVKM. There are 15 residues in the CDR3.

The V call is TRBV29-1, the J call TRBJ2-7; 9 nucleotides line up with TRBD1. V lost 4 bases to trimming and J lost 3 bases; unmatched junction nucleotides: 7. CDR3 length: 14 amino acids. The V gene's germline CDR1 is SQVTM and CDR2 ANQGSEA. This chain's CDR3 is CSVGPGQGNYEQYF. The CDR3 DNA reads as TGCAGCGTTGGACCGGGACAGGGTAACTACGAGCAGTACTTC.

Only one count was recorded for this clonotype. The V gene is TRBV28, the J gene TRBJ1-6; D ambiguous. The V end was cut by 4 bases, the J end by 2 bases, with 18 bases between. CDR1 MDHEN and CDR2 SYDVKM come from the germline V gene. CDR3 length: 18 residues. In nucleotides, the CDR3 is TGTGCCAGCAGTTCGCGACGGTTTTCAGGCCCCTATAATTCACCCCTCCACTTT. Encoded protein: CASSSRRFSGPYNSPLHF.

This clonotype was seen ten or more times. V is TRBV2 and J is TRBJ1-1; unclear D gene. The V gene's germline CDR1 is SNHLY and CDR2 FYNNEI. This CDR3 is 13 amino acids long. The V end was cut by 5 bases, the J end by 3 bases, with 10 bases between. Written as DNA, the CDR3 is TGTGCCAGCAGTCCATATGAATACACTGAAGCTTTCTTT. Protein product: CASSPYEYTEAFF.

This clonotype has more than one count but fewer than ten. The V gene is TRBV5-1, the J gene TRBJ2-1; D unclear. Germline V CDR1 and CDR2: SGHRS, YFSETQ. V shed 0 bases and J shed 8 bases, with 15 bases lying between them. The CDR3 runs to 15 residues. CDR3 residues: CASSLGFLSGDEQFF. Here the CDR3 DNA reads TGCGCCAGCAGCTTGGGGTTCCTTAGTGGGGATGAGCAGTTCTTC. The complete variable domain, with remaining parts taken from reference TRBV5-1 and TRBJ2-1, reads KAGVTQTPRYLIKTRGQQVTLSCSPISGHRSVSWYQQTPGQGLQFLFEYFSETQRNKGNFPGRFSGRQFSNSRSEMNVSTLELGDSALYLCASSLGFLSGDEQFFGPGTRLTVL.

This clonotype turned up a few times. The chain carries TRBV7-9 and TRBJ1-2, with TRBD1 matching over 10 bases. After removal of 4 bases from V and 8 bases from J, the junction contained 4 bases not matched to a gene. CDR1 and CDR2 (germline): SEHNR, FQNEAQ (reference sequence). CDR3 length: 13 amino acids. CDR3 DNA sequence: TGTGCCAGCAGCTCGGGACAGGGGATGGGCTACACCTTC. It yields the protein CASSSGQGMGYTF. The full variable domain, with the rest looked up from reference TRBV7-9 and TRBJ1-2, is DTGVSQNPRHKITKRGQNVTFRCDPISEHNRLYWYRQTLGQGPEFLTYFQNEAQLEKSRLLSDRFSAERPKGSFSTLEIQRTEQGDSAMYLCASSSGQGMGYTFGSGTRLTVV.

J is TRBJ2-1 and V is TRBV12-3 or TRBV12-4; 7 positions agree with TRBD1. The V gene end was trimmed by 5 bases and the J gene end by 1 base; junction bases not matched to a gene: 8. The CDR3 is 16 amino acids. In DNA form, the CDR3 reads TGTGCCAGCAGTAACCGACAGGGAAGGTCCTACAATGAGCAGTTCTTC. The encoded protein is CASSNRQGRSYNEQFF.

This clonotype has a count of ten or more. The gene calls are TRBV29-1 and TRBJ2-5; D might be TRBD1 (5 bases). Germline assignment: CDR1 SQVTM and CDR2 ANQGSEA. Trimming cost V 6 bases and J 2 bases, with 16 bases left between them. The CDR3 is made up of 14 amino acids. This chain's CDR3 is CSVDQGSLQETQYF. The CDR3 DNA sequence: TGCAGCGTGGACCAGGGATCTCTACAAGAGACCCAGTACTTC.

Many counts were recorded for this clonotype. One junction end disagrees with the germline gene, perhaps due to a read error. The gene calls are TRBV12-3 or TRBV12-4 and TRBJ2-1, with 11 bases aligning to TRBD2. This CDR3 is 16 amino acids long. CDR3 sequence reads: CASRSPGLADSNQQFF. The CDR3, as DNA: TGTGCCAGCAGGTCGCCGGGACTAGCGGACTCCAATCAGCAGTTCTTC.

The rearrangement links TRBV12-3 or TRBV12-4 to TRBJ1-6; no firm D call. Between the trimmed V and J ends, which lost 4 bases and 0 bases, there was a span of 7 bases. This CDR3 has 15 amino acids. Here the CDR3 reads CASSSLSSYNSPLHF. CDR3 nucleotide sequence: TGTGCCAGCAGTTCTCTGAGCTCCTATAATTCACCCCTCCACTTT.

This clonotype has a count of ten or more. The rearrangement joins TRBV12-3 or TRBV12-4 to TRBJ1-3; TRBD1 matches at 8 bases. V lost 6 bases to trimming and J lost 0 bases; unmatched junction nucleotides: 7. The CDR3 has 16 amino acids. CDR3 coding DNA: TGTGCCAGCAGGGTTGGACAGGGACACTCTGGAAACACCATATATTTT. The encoded protein is CASRVGQGHSGNTIYF.

The V call is TRBV5-6, the J call TRBJ2-2; possible D gene TRBD1, 5 bases. V lost 3 bases to trimming and J lost 6 bases, with 9 bases between them. Germline-derived CDR1 and CDR2 are SGHDT and YYEEEE. This CDR3 contains 13 residues. CDR3 sequence (DNA): TGTGCCAGCAGCTGGATGGGGCCCGGGGAGCTGTTTTTT. Its protein product is CASSWMGPGELFF.

This clonotype was counted a few times. The CDR3 protein is CASSQGTLAKNIQYF. CDR3 in DNA: TGCGCCAGCAGCCAGGGAACGCTAGCCAAAAACATTCAGTACTTC. The gene calls are TRBV4-1 and TRBJ2-4; D is undetermined. V was trimmed by 3 bases and J by 0 bases, leaving 9 bases between them. The germline V gene encodes CDR1 MGHRA and CDR2 YSYEKL. This CDR3 comprises 15 residues.

The chain has TRBV30 and TRBJ2-7; TRBD2 agrees at 13 bases. Trimming removed 3 bases from V and 2 bases from J; junction bases left unmatched: 4. Germline V gives CDR1 GTSNPN, CDR2 SVGIG (reference sequence). This CDR3 has 15 residues. The DNA of the CDR3 is TGTGCCTGGAGCGCGGGACTAGCGGGGACCTACGAGCAGTACTTC. This codes for CAWSAGLAGTYEQYF.

V is TRBV6-5 and J is TRBJ1-2, with no clear D. CDR1 is MNHEY and CDR2 is SVGAGI in the germline V gene. There are 13 residues in the CDR3. Trimming pared 5 bases from V and 5 bases from J, leaving 12 bases between. The CDR3 DNA reads TGTGCCAGCAGTGGTCAGGCTGGGTATGGCTACACCTTC. It specifies CASSGQAGYGYTF.

This clonotype was seen more than once but under ten times. The chain employs TRBV5-1 and TRBJ2-1; D uncertain. Trimming removed 2 bases at V and 5 bases at J, with 5 bases between. The germline V gene has CDR1 SGHRS and CDR2 YFSETQ. The CDR3 is made up of 12 amino acids. CDR3 nucleotides: TGCGCCAGCAGCTTAACAGACAATGAGCAGTTCTTC. It encodes CASSLTDNEQFF.

This clonotype was observed a handful of times. The chain uses TRBV2 and TRBJ1-1; 9 bases fit TRBD1. The CDR3 has 13 residues. Germline V gene sequence: CDR1 SNHLY, CDR2 FYNNEI. With V trimmed by 6 bases and J by 4 bases, 3 bases remained unmatched. The CDR3 nucleotides are TGTGCCAGCAGGTACAGGGGGCCCACTGAAGCTTTCTTT. Its translation is CASRYRGPTEAFF.